The clone carrying this TCR beta chain was seen ten or more times. What it recognizes is unknown. The germline CDR1 and CDR2 sequences are MDHEN and SYDVKM. J lost 10 bases, V lost 6 bases, and 11 bases had no gene match. The CDR3 totals 15 residues. Newly diagnosed hyperthyroidism, duration under 2 months, in patients aged 18 to 65. Patients showing uncontrolled infection, other autoimmune disease, pregnancy or lactation were ineligible. These data are taken from a study of T cells in Graves' hyperthyroidism and ophthalmopathy. Study as a whole: Before treatment of any kind, peripheral blood was taken at initial diagnosis. General study findings and limits: In the analysis, a 13 V-J model separated ophthalmopathy from stable hyperthyroidism.

What was amplified from RNA transcripts were TCR beta CDR3 regions. HTBI primers were used for first-round RT-PCR of the TCR CDR3. TCRdb analysed the multiplex PCR reads with MiXCR anew, one entry per CDR3 protein. The top ten clones hold 8.4% of a sample with some 720,000 distinct CDR3 sequences, about 16% of them seen once. The V and J genes are TRBV28 and TRBJ1-4, with 10 bases matching TRBD1. This receptor was obtained from a man between 18 and 35 years old with Graves' hyperthyroidism. The sample was blood. The CDR3 nucleotides read TGTGCCAGCAGCACCCCCCGGGACAGGGGCGGAAAACTGTTTTTT. This codes for CASSTPRDRGGKLFF.